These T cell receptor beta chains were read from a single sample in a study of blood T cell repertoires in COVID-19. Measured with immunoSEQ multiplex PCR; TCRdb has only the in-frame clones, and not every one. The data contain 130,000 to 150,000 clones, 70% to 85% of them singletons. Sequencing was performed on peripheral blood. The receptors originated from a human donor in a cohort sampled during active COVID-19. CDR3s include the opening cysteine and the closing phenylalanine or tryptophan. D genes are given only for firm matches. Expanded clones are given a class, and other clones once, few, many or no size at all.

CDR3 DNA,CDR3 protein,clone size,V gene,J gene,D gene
TGTGCCAGTAAGGACAGGGTGGAGACCCAGTACTTC,CASKDRVETQYF,few,TRBV19,TRBJ2-5,TRBD1
TGTGCCAGCAGCTTAGGGGCTAGCGCGGTCCGGGAGCTGTTTTTT,CASSLGASAVRELFF,NA,TRBV11-3,TRBJ2-2,NA
TGTGCCAGCAGCCCCTACGGGGGGCTAATACCCACAATCGATGAGCAGTTCTTC,CASSPYGGLIPTIDEQFF,NA,TRBV9,TRBJ2-1,NA
TGTGCCAGCAACCCGACAGGGGGGGGCAATCAGCCCCAGCATTTT,CASNPTGGGNQPQHF,NA,TRBV6-5,TRBJ1-5,TRBD1
TGTGCCAGCAGCTTAGTAAACAGTGACAATGAGCAGTTCTTC,CASSLVNSDNEQFF,once,TRBV11-3,TRBJ2-1,NA
TGTGCCAGCAGCCCTCGACTAGCGGGAGCCCCATACAATGAGCAGTTCTTC,CASSPRLAGAPYNEQFF,NA,TRBV14,TRBJ2-1,TRBD2
TGTGCCAGCAGTGAAGGCGGACTAGCGGGGACAAACACCGGGGAGCTGTTTTTT,CASSEGGLAGTNTGELFF,NA,TRBV2,TRBJ2-2,TRBD2
TGTGCCAGCAGTGAAGGATACACCCCCTTCTTT,CASSEGYTPFF,NA,TRBV2,TRBJ1-1,NA
TGTGCCAGTGGGGGACAGGGGGGAGGAAGCAATCAGCCCCAGCATTTT,CASGGQGGGSNQPQHF,once,TRBV19,TRBJ1-5,TRBD1
TGTGCCAGCAGTTTCGGCTCGGAGCTCCCAGATACGCAGTATTTT,CASSFGSELPDTQYF,NA,TRBV27,TRBJ2-3,NA
TGTGCCAGCAGCTCGGGACTAGTAACAGATACGCAGTATTTT,CASSSGLVTDTQYF,once,TRBV5-4,TRBJ2-3,TRBD2
TGTGCCAGCTCATCAGCGGGGGGACACGGCGGTACGCAGTATTTT,CASSSAGGHGGTQYF,NA,TRBV18,TRBJ2-3,TRBD2
TGTGCCAGCAGTCTTACGAGCCAGACCTCTATGGGCCCCGAGCAGTACTTC,CASSLTSQTSMGPEQYF,NA,TRBV6-6,TRBJ2-7,NA
TGTGCCAGCAGTCTAAGGACAGGGTCCGACTACACCTTC,CASSLRTGSDYTF,NA,TRBV6-6,TRBJ1-2,TRBD1
TGCAGCACTGGACAGGGCCTCAATCAGCCCCAGCATTTT,CSTGQGLNQPQHF,NA,TRBV29-1,TRBJ1-5,TRBD1
TGCAGCACCTCAGGGGATATGAACACTGAAGCTTTCTTT,CSTSGDMNTEAFF,NA,TRBV29-1,TRBJ1-1,NA
TGTGCCATCAGTGCGGAAAGAGGGTCCAACACTGAAGCTTTCTTT,CAISAERGSNTEAFF,NA,TRBV10-3,TRBJ1-1,NA